Each of the 14 T cell receptor beta chains below was sequenced from the same sample in a study of OX40 agonist ivuxolimab in advanced cancers. The protocol was immunoSEQ multiplex PCR, while the TCRdb copy is restricted to in-frame clones and leaves out a portion. The table has about 46,000 clones, about 91% seen once. Sample: CD4+ or CD8+ T cells sorted from blood, taken in a trial of the OX40 agonist ivuxolimab. Receptors were obtained from an adult with an advanced solid tumor such as melanoma, head and neck, liver or kidney cancer.

The chain couples TRBV7-9 to TRBJ1-1; 7 nucleotides align to TRBD1. Trimming removed 5 bases from V and 1 base from J; junction bases left unmatched: 7. This CDR3 region has 15 residues. Germline CDR1 reads SEHNR; CDR2 reads FQNEAQ (reference sequence). The CDR3 region is CASSPQGRGNTEAFF. DNA for the CDR3: TGTGCCAGCAGCCCACAGGGGAGGGGGAACACTGAAGCTTTCTTT.

This chain uses TRBV5-6 with TRBJ2-7; TRBD1 matches 7 bases. V lost 4 bases, J lost 4 bases, and 8 bases stayed unmatched. The CDR3 consists of 14 residues. The V gene's germline CDR1 is SGHDT and CDR2 YYEEEE. DNA for the CDR3: TGTGCCAGCAGCCAACCGGGACAGACTTACGAGCAGTACGTC. This translates into CASSQPGQTYEQYV.

The rearrangement uses TRBV27 and TRBJ2-1; 7 bases are a match to TRBD2. CDR3 length: 15 residues. Per the germline V gene, CDR1 is MNHEY and CDR2 is SMNVEV (reference sequence). V gave up 6 bases and J gave up 5 bases; unmatched junction bases: 10. The CDR3 sequence: CASSPAGEGNNEQFF. As DNA, the CDR3 is TGTGCCAGCAGCCCCGCGGGAGAAGGGAACAATGAGCAGTTCTTC.

The CDR3 sequence: CASSFGIEAFF. In DNA form, the CDR3 reads TGTGCCAGCAGCTTTGGCATTGAAGCTTTCTTT. The chain employs TRBV7-9 and TRBJ1-1; D unclear. Germline V gene sequence: CDR1 SEHNR, CDR2 FQNEAQ (reference sequence). The CDR3 loop spans 11 amino acids. Trimming took 3 bases from V and 7 from J, leaving 6 bases between them.

The gene calls are TRBV28 and TRBJ2-2; D is perhaps TRBD2 (5 bases). The CDR3 is made up of 15 amino acids. V shed 6 bases and J shed 4 bases, with 15 bases lying between them. Germline V gives CDR1 MDHEN, CDR2 SYDVKM. CDR3 DNA sequence: TGTGCCAGCAGCCTAACTCTAGCACTCACCGGGGAGCTGTTTTTT. As protein: CASSLTLALTGELFF.

The genes are TRBV19 and TRBJ2-7; the match to TRBD1 covers 10 bases. CDR1 is LNHDA and CDR2 is SQIVND in the germline V gene (reference sequence). J gave up 2 bases and V 5 bases, and 6 bases lay outside the gene matches. This CDR3 is 15 amino acids long. CDR3 residues: CASSGRQGATYEQYF. The CDR3 nucleotides read TGTGCCAGTAGTGGAAGACAGGGGGCAACCTACGAGCAGTACTTC.

J is TRBJ1-3 and V is TRBV7-6; D perhaps matches TRBD1 (5 bases). Deletions cut 5 bases from V and 5 bases from J, with 22 bases between. This CDR3 has 17 residues. CDR1 is SGHVS, CDR2 FNYEAQ, per germline. CDR3 coding DNA: TGTGCCAGCAGCCCGACGGTTTCGACAGCTGTTCGAAACACCATATATTTT. It translates to CASSPTVSTAVRNTIYF.

The chain employs TRBV27 and TRBJ1-5, with D unclear. CDR1 MNHEY and CDR2 SMNVEV come from the germline V gene (reference sequence). The CDR3 has 13 residues. Deletions cut 3 bases from V and 2 bases from J, with 5 bases between. Here the CDR3 DNA reads TGTGCCAGCAGTTTTGGGGGCAATCAGCCCCAGCATTTT. It encodes CASSFGGNQPQHF.

The chain joins TRBV28 to TRBJ2-7; D is perhaps TRBD1 (6 bases). The germline CDR1 and CDR2 sequences are MDHEN and SYDVKM. The CDR3 has 13 residues. With 6 bases removed from V and 3 bases from J, the gap between germline ends came to 12 bases. As DNA, the CDR3 is TGTGCCAGCAGCCCGGTAGGGGGCTACGAGCAGTACTTC. Amino acid sequence: CASSPVGGYEQYF.

The rearrangement uses TRBV18 and TRBJ2-1; D possibly uses TRBD1 or TRBD2 (5 bases each). The CDR3 runs 12 residues. Trimming shortened V by 2 bases and J by 7 bases, and 6 bases separated the two germline ends. CDR1 and CDR2 from the germline V gene are KGHSH and LQKENI. The CDR3 sequence: CASSPGGNEQFF. The CDR3 nucleotides are TGTGCCAGCTCACCAGGGGGAAATGAGCAGTTCTTC.

This clone is a singleton in its sample. This chain links TRBV9 with TRBJ2-3, with D tentatively TRBD2 (6 bases). Germline values: CDR1 SGDLS, CDR2 YYNGEE. Trimming stripped 4 bases from V and 6 bases from J, with 21 bases between. The CDR3 runs 16 residues. The DNA of the CDR3 is TGTGCCAGCAGCCCCGGAGGGCCCTCAACAGTCGATACGCAGTATTTT. As protein: CASSPGGPSTVDTQYF.

The rearrangement links TRBV7-9 to TRBJ1-5; possibly TRBD1 for D (6 bases). The length of the CDR3 is 14 residues. V was trimmed by 6 bases and J by 4 bases, leaving 13 bases between them. CDR1 SEHNR and CDR2 FQNEAQ come from the germline V gene (reference sequence). CDR3 sequence reads: CASRAQGANQPQHF. The CDR3 DNA is TGTGCCAGCAGAGCACAGGGAGCAAATCAGCCCCAGCATTTT. The full variable domain, rest sourced from reference TRBV7-9 and TRBJ1-5, is DTGVSQNPRHKITKRGQNVTFRCDPISEHNRLYWYRQTLGQGPEFLTYFQNEAQLEKSRLLSDRFSAERPKGSFSTLEIQRTEQGDSAMYLCASRAQGANQPQHFGDGTRLSIL.

The CDR3 coding sequence is TGTGCCAGTAGTACAGGAATCCACACTGAAGCTTTCTTT. Its translation is CASSTGIHTEAFF. The chain has TRBV19 and TRBJ1-1; D not certain. V was shortened by 4 bases and J by 3 bases, with 9 bases between the two germline ends. The CDR3 covers 13 residues. Germline lookup yields CDR1 LNHDA and CDR2 SQIVND (reference sequence).

The chain employs TRBV27 and TRBJ2-3; a possible D gene is TRBD2 (6 bases). There are 13 residues in the CDR3. Looked up from germline, CDR1 is MNHEY and CDR2 is SMNVEV (reference sequence). The germline V and J ends were trimmed by 2 bases and 4 bases, with 7 bases remaining between them. The CDR3 is CASSLGGPDTQYF. The CDR3 region has the DNA TGTGCCAGCAGTTTAGGAGGGCCAGATACGCAGTATTTT.